What follows describes a single T cell receptor beta chain. The target antigen is unknown. The CDR3 runs to 12 residues. Germline V CDR1 and CDR2: SEHNR, FQNEAQ (reference sequence). Trimming removed 5 bases at V and 6 bases at J, with 10 bases between. Building the TCR beta libraries relied on iRepertoire HTBI primers, and CDR3 regions underwent Arm-PCR. TCRdb reanalysed the multiplex PCR reads using MiXCR and keeps one entry per CDR3 protein. This sample has around 400,000 distinct CDR3 sequences, with approximately 15% found just once. Described time point: newly diagnosed GD, antithyroid drugs for less than 3 months. TCR sequences were obtained from RNA taken from PBMCs. This sample is drawn from a study of regulatory T cells in long-lasting Graves disease. Study-level findings and limits: When disease was persistent, TRBV28, TRBJ1-2 and TRBJ2-5 were the favored segments.

The same specimen was also included in a second study, on T cells in Graves' hyperthyroidism and ophthalmopathy. As reported in that work: The model foresaw ophthalmopathy a median roughly 6.3 months prior to onset.

The receptor was derived from a woman between 40 and 50 years old with Graves disease. Source: peripheral blood mononuclear cells (PBMCs), taken at new diagnosis, from a patient treated with antithyroid drugs. The chain links TRBV7-9 to TRBJ1-2; D perhaps matches TRBD1 (6 bases). The CDR3 DNA is TGTGCCAGCAGCCCCCAGGGGAATGGCTACACCTTC. Translated, it gives CASSPQGNGYTF.